What follows are 20 T cell receptor beta chains derived from one specimen sequenced in a study of blood T cell repertoires in COVID-19. The method was immunoSEQ multiplex PCR; TCRdb's version includes in-frame clones alone and lacks a portion of them. The sample has 40,000 or so clones, 70% to 90% seen once. The sample taken for sequencing was peripheral blood. The receptors shown here come from a human donor in a cohort sampled during active COVID-19.

The genes are TRBV9 and TRBJ1-6; D is possibly TRBD1 (5 bases). Germline CDR1 and CDR2: SGDLS and YYNGEE. The length of the CDR3 is 14 residues. The V gene lost 0 bases and the J gene lost 8 bases, with 9 bases spanning the gap. DNA of the CDR3: TGTGCCAGCAGCGTAGCGGGGGATGATTCACCCCTCCACTTT. Its translation is CASSVAGDDSPLHF.

V gene TRBV5-4 combines with J gene TRBJ1-2; tentatively, D is TRBD1 (5 bases). Germline V lookup: CDR1 SGHNT, CDR2 YYREEE (reference sequence). V lost 3 bases, J lost 4 bases, and 10 bases lay in between. The length of the CDR3 is 13 residues. The CDR3: CASSSTGGYGYTF. The CDR3 region has the DNA TGTGCCAGCAGCTCGACGGGGGGCTATGGCTACACCTTC.

The chain combines TRBV7-8 with TRBJ2-3, with a tentative D call TRBD1 (6 bases). V was cut by 6 bases and J by 3 bases, with 10 bases left in between. Per germline, CDR1 SGHVS and CDR2 FQNEAQ. The CDR3 has 13 residues. CDR3 amino acids: CASSQDRTDTQYF. CDR3 DNA sequence: TGTGCCAGCAGTCAGGACAGAACAGATACGCAGTATTTT.

The chain couples TRBV5-8 to TRBJ1-5; 9 bases agree with TRBD1. V was clipped by 4 bases and J by 2 bases; unmatched bases: 7. Germline lookup yields CDR1 SGHTS and CDR2 YDEGEE. The CDR3 runs to 16 residues. The CDR3 loop is CASSLGQGRGNQPQHF. The DNA of the CDR3 is TGTGCCAGCAGCCTGGGACAGGGACGTGGCAATCAGCCCCAGCATTTT.

The chain's CDR3 is CASIRGTGEAFF. DNA of the CDR3: TGTGCCAGCATTAGGGGAACCGGAGAGGCTTTCTTT. The gene calls are TRBV12-3 or TRBV12-4 and TRBJ1-1; TRBD1 is a possible D gene (5 bases). This CDR3 comprises 12 residues. The V end lost 7 bases, the J end lost 11 bases, and 17 bases lay between the germline ends.

The chain is built from TRBV11-1 and TRBJ2-5; TRBD1 is a possible D gene (5 bases). The CDR3 extends over 12 amino acids. In germline, CDR1 is SGHAT, CDR2 FQDESV (reference sequence). The V end lost 5 bases, the J end lost 5 bases, and 9 bases lay between the germline ends. This CDR3 reads CASSRQLETQYF. The CDR3 DNA sequence: TGTGCCAGCAGCCGACAGCTGGAGACCCAGTACTTC.

The J gene is TRBJ2-7, the V gene TRBV7-9; tentatively, D is TRBD2 (5 bases). The CDR3 has 18 residues. Trimming removed 1 base from V and 0 bases from J, with 19 bases in between. Per germline, CDR1 SEHNR and CDR2 FQNEAQ (reference sequence). Written as DNA, the CDR3 is TGTGCCAGCAGCTTAGGAAATTTTGCGGGTTTAAGCTCCTACGAGCAGTACTTC. Protein sequence: CASSLGNFAGLSSYEQYF.

The chain recombines TRBV6-2 or TRBV6-3 with TRBJ2-1, with 8 bases that match TRBD2. CDR3 size: 14 residues. Germline V gene sequence: CDR1 MNHEY, CDR2 SVGEGT. The trim removed 4 bases at V and 7 bases at J, leaving 6 bases unmatched. Here the CDR3 reads CASSWTGTRNEQFF. The CDR3 DNA sequence: TGTGCCAGCAGTTGGACCGGGACTAGAAATGAGCAGTTCTTC.

This clone was observed a handful of times. This chain joins TRBV19 and TRBJ1-2, with unresolved D. The CDR3 is 15 amino acids. With 10 bases removed from V and 4 bases from J, the gap between germline ends came to 22 bases. Per the germline V gene, CDR1 is LNHDA and CDR2 is SQIVND (reference sequence). CDR3 in DNA: TGTGCCACCATACCGGCCGGGAATAAGGGCTATGGCTACACCTTC. Protein product: CATIPAGNKGYGYTF.

V and J are TRBV5-4 and TRBJ1-2, with D possibly matching TRBD1 (6 bases). V gave up 0 bases and J gave up 0 bases, with 15 bases separating them. Germline-derived CDR1 and CDR2 are SGHNT and YYREEE (reference sequence). CDR3 size: 17 residues. The CDR3 coding sequence is TGTGCCAGCAGCTTGGACGGTGACAGGAGAGCTAACTATGGCTACACCTTC. It translates to CASSLDGDRRANYGYTF.

The J gene is TRBJ1-1, the V gene TRBV19; D perhaps matches TRBD1 (5 bases). The CDR3 runs 14 residues. The germline V and J ends were trimmed by 5 bases and 1 base, with 11 bases remaining between them. CDR1 is LNHDA and CDR2 is SQIVND in the germline V gene (reference sequence). The DNA for the CDR3 is TGTGCCAGTAGTCGAAGGAGGGGGAACACTGAAGCTTTCTTT. Its translation: CASSRRRGNTEAFF.

The DNA of the CDR3 is TGTGCCAGCAGTTCCACCAGACTAGCGGCCGGGGAGCTGTTTTTT. It encodes CASSSTRLAAGELFF. The V call is TRBV27, the J call TRBJ2-2; 9 bases are a match to TRBD2. Germline CDR1 MNHEY, CDR2 SMNVEV (reference sequence). This CDR3 contains 15 residues. The V segment lost 4 bases and the J segment 6 bases; nucleotides outside the gene matches: 6.

The J gene is TRBJ2-5, the V gene TRBV6-5, with TRBD1 identical over 8 bases. The CDR3 runs 14 residues. CDR1 and CDR2 from the germline V gene are MNHEY and SVGAGI. The V segment lost 5 bases and the J segment 5 bases; nucleotides outside the gene matches: 7. This CDR3 is CASSPRQGTETQYF. In DNA form, the CDR3 reads TGTGCCAGCAGTCCGCGACAGGGGACGGAGACCCAGTACTTC.

There are a few counts of this clone. V gene TRBV11-3 combines with J gene TRBJ2-7; TRBD2 matches at 14 bases. The CDR3 contains 16 residues. Germline V gene lookup returns CDR1 SGHNT and CDR2 YENEEA. Trimming removed 4 bases from V and 5 bases from J; junction bases left unmatched: 7. The CDR3 nucleotides read TGTGCCAGCAGCTCTACTCCGGGACTAGCGGGAGACGAGCAGTACTTC. This translates into CASSSTPGLAGDEQYF. The full variable domain, completed using reference TRBV11-3 and TRBJ2-7, is EAGVVQSPRYKIIEKKQPVAFWCNPISGHNTLYWYLQNLGQGPELLIRYENEEAVDDSQLPKDRFSAERLKGVDSTLKIQPAELGDSAVYLCASSSTPGLAGDEQYFGPGTRLTVT.

This chain connects TRBV2 to TRBJ2-7; D is undetermined. This CDR3 has 11 amino acids. Trimming removed 4 bases from V and 4 bases from J, with 5 bases in between. Looked up from germline, CDR1 is SNHLY and CDR2 is FYNNEI. CDR3 loop: CASSVQYEQYF. DNA of the CDR3: TGTGCCAGCAGTGTCCAGTACGAGCAGTACTTC.

This clone has more than one count but fewer than ten. V and J are TRBV3-1 (or the pseudogene TRBV3-2) and TRBJ2-2, with D tentatively TRBD2 (6 bases). Trimming removed 1 base at V and 4 bases at J, with 13 bases between. This CDR3 contains 16 residues. Germline V gene data show CDR1 as LGHDT and CDR2 as YNNKEL (reference sequence). The CDR3 sequence is CASSQGGGVGTGELFF. CDR3 DNA sequence: TGTGCCAGCAGCCAAGGGGGCGGGGTGGGCACCGGGGAGCTGTTTTTT.

This sequence joins TRBV5-4 and TRBJ1-6; no clear D gene. The germline V gene has CDR1 SGHNT and CDR2 YYREEE (reference sequence). V was clipped by 2 bases and J by 4 bases, with 10 bases between them. This CDR3 has 15 amino acids. CDR3 coding DNA: TGTGCCAGCAGCTTTGGGAGCTCTTATAATTCACCCCTCCACTTT. The encoded protein is CASSFGSSYNSPLHF. Variable domain in full (rest from reference TRBV5-4 and TRBJ1-6): ETGVTQSPTHLIKTRGQQVTLRCSSQSGHNTVSWYQQALGQGPQFIFQYYREEENGRGNFPPRFSGLQFPNYSSELNVNALELDDSALYLCASSFGSSYNSPLHFGNGTRLTVT.

This clone was recorded once. The chain joins TRBV6-6 to TRBJ2-1, with D possibly being TRBD2 (6 bases). This CDR3 comprises 12 residues. CDR1 and CDR2 from the germline V gene are MNHNY and SVGAGI (reference sequence). V shed 7 bases and J shed 7 bases, with 11 bases lying between them. The CDR3 here is CASKRERNEQFF. CDR3 sequence (DNA): TGTGCCAGCAAACGGGAGAGAAATGAGCAGTTCTTC.

V gene TRBV29-1 combines with J gene TRBJ1-3; the D is unclear. The germline gives CDR1 SQVTM, CDR2 ANQGSEA. V lost 5 bases and J lost 1, with 12 bases in between. The CDR3 loop spans 14 amino acids. The CDR3 is CSVSLRRSGNTIYF. In DNA form, the CDR3 reads TGCAGCGTTTCCCTTAGGAGGTCTGGAAACACCATATATTTT.

The chain couples TRBV6-5 to TRBJ1-1; D gene unclear. V dropped 2 bases and J dropped 3 bases, with 10 bases sitting between them. Germline V gene lookup returns CDR1 MNHEY and CDR2 SVGAGI. The CDR3 runs to 14 residues. CDR3 amino acids: CASSYRGLDTEAFF. CDR3 in DNA: TGTGCCAGCAGTTACCGCGGGTTGGACACTGAAGCTTTCTTT.